This T cell receptor beta chain was recorded in a study of cytomegalovirus exposure and HLA in healthy donors (dated by TCRdb to 2016 to 2017). With respect to the entire study: According to an earlier analysis of 587 of the donors, about 179 million T cells yielded 117 million unique TCR beta sequences and 276 Gb of sequence data. An early release that covered fewer than 800 HLA-typed donors contained about 290 gigabases of sequencing data and 65 million to 100 million unique TCR sequences. Of the 350 to 450 genotyped donors, about 80% fell in the genetic ancestry cluster associated with self-reported Caucasian donors. The study aimed to test whether signatures of past pathogen exposure could be identified by cataloging public T cell receptors. The study used immunosequencing to profile the T cell repertoires of about 670 subjects and linked those repertoires to cytomegalovirus serostatus. In addition to the first cohort of 666 subjects, a separate validation cohort of approximately 120 different subjects was used. High-throughput TCR immunosequencing, statistical association of individual TCRs with disease status, and machine learning were combined to predict cytomegalovirus infection status. In a later analysis, previously published TCR beta repertoires from roughly 710 donors were re-analyzed and high-resolution HLA genotyping was added so that TCR occurrence patterns could be studied. Rather than using new phenotypic data, the later analysis identified candidate immune exposures from TCR beta sequences and from how often those sequences occurred across donors. An earlier analysis of 587 of the donors applied high-throughput TCR beta sequencing to assess whether each TCR beta V gene segment acted as functional or pseudogenic. Donor age, sex, ethnicity and CMV serostatus were compiled alongside the repertoire data. In a later genetic analysis, genome-wide SNP genotypes for about three fifths of the roughly 670 donors were used, and that subset was treated as a discovery cohort. All discovery cohort repertoires had been generated using a single sequencing platform. HLA typing covered class I and class II loci at four-digit resolution. Typing coverage differed by locus: A, B, C, DRB1 and DQB1 were typed in roughly 629-630 donors, DQA1 in 500 to 550, DPA1 in some 570, and DPB1 in 472. A few DR-DQ haplotypes were treated as single units for association and clustering because of strong linkage in the cohort. Among around 400 genotyped donors of the cohort, an average of roughly 240,000 unique TCR beta nucleotide sequences were sequenced per donor, roughly a sixth of them non-productive. Beyond this particular receptor, the publication reports: Presence/absence analyses assumed roughly uniform sequencing depth across donors, an assumption that may not hold. Because the 87-base-pair reads could not distinguish some IMGT-functional V segments, including TRBV6-2 and TRBV6-3, those segments were excluded. In a later genetic analysis, fewer N-insertions in productive TCRs were reported among donors in an Asian-associated ancestry cluster than the approximately 710-donor mean. Correlated functional status among segregating V segments might be attributable to linkage disequilibrium, but an unknown experimental factor could not be ruled out. A few of the identified cytomegalovirus-associated TCR beta chains were confirmed in vitro to be specific for cytomegalovirus antigens. Several of the top co-occurrence clusters appeared to be linked to parvovirus B19, influenza, CMV and Epstein-Barr virus, according to a later analysis. In a later analysis, most CMV-associated TCR beta chains were found to appear HLA-restricted, with HLA associations seemingly driven largely by CMV exposure. When HLA alleles, especially DR and DQ, strongly co-occurred, attributing TCR associations to individual alleles was difficult. The authors suggested that the approach could potentially be extended to other disease states and immunological phenotypes. Because some donors lacked HLA typing at each locus, the association tests relied only on the typed subset. In an earlier analysis of approximately 590 of the donors, most TCR beta V segments appeared in productive rearrangements about 87% or about 30% of the time, broadly matching IMGT annotations. The study gave a list of 150 to 200 TCR beta chains associated with cytomegalovirus. Because counts were too low, roughly 16 rarely observed V segments, including chromosome 9 orphons, were left out of the earlier analysis of about 500 of the donors. In both the original and validation cohorts, the classifier was reported to diagnose cytomegalovirus status with high specificity and sensitivity. In a later analysis, over 15,000 TCR beta sequences were associated with specific HLA alleles at a false discovery rate of 0.05. The only immune exposure information available for the cohort was CMV serostatus. A further reported finding was that TCR beta sequences accurately predicted the HLA-A and HLA-B alleles for most subjects in the first cohort. A later analysis found that TCR association rates varied across HLA loci, with DRB1 alleles showing the most associated TCRs and HLA-C alleles the fewest. An association between a missense DCLRE1C variant and V-gene and J-gene trimming of TCR beta chains was found in a later genetic analysis and replicated in an independent cohort. A group of highly shared sequence variants was considered likely to be a technical artifact of the sequencing pipeline. In a later analysis, HLA-associated TCR beta chains showed more clonal expansion and lower generation probabilities than non-associated chains that were equally common. This cohort had only TCR beta chains sequenced, and the lack of alpha or paired-chain data limited which features could be detected. Most TCR sequences were seen in very few donors, while some public TCRs were found in many individuals.

The cohort consisted of some 730 healthy bone marrow donors. All cohort members were sampled while nominally healthy, although unrecorded immune exposures were likely present. The donor tested CMV seronegative, placing the donor among the roughly 350 seronegative members of the cohort. Every donor gave a peripheral blood sample, and the peripheral blood mononuclear cells from that sample were used for TCR beta sequencing. The Qiagen DNeasy Blood Extraction Kit was used to extract genomic DNA from the blood cell samples. The receptor library was made with the immunoSEQ multiplex PCR assay. For the multiplex PCR, a mixture combining 60 forward primers for TCR Vbeta segments and 13 reverse primers for TCR Jbeta segments was used. The CDR3 region of rearranged TCR beta genes was amplified from genomic DNA with a multiplex PCR assay. The Illumina HiSeq System was used to sequence the amplified TCR beta libraries as 87-base-pair reads. For the original study's pipeline: A later analysis counted approximately 74 million unique TCR beta chains across the 666 repertoires, and around 9.9 million of these chains were shared by at least two donors. To remove PCR and sequencing errors, raw reads were error-corrected and collapsed into unique sequences using a nearest-neighbor algorithm that merged closely related sequences. CDR3 sequences were aligned to IMGT reference sequences to assign V, D and J gene segments. Each retained sequence needed at least a six-nucleotide match to both a V gene segment and a J gene segment. Rearrangements were classified as productive when the CDR3 lacked stop codons and remained in frame with V and J, and all other rearrangements were classified as non-productive. CDR3 was defined by IMGT convention, running from the second conserved V-encoded cysteine to the conserved J-encoded phenylalanine. Sequences without an unambiguous match to a single V gene segment were excluded from the earlier analysis of about 600 of the donors. An earlier analysis of just under 600 of the donors called V segments functional above 56.7% productive rearrangements and segregating when the between-donor standard deviation exceeded 5%. A statistical classification framework was built for diagnosing cytomegalovirus status from the catalog of TCR beta chain sequences. A later analysis assigned V and J genes by comparing TCR nucleotide sequences with IMGT/GENE-DB human TR gene sequences. Using the TCRdist pipeline, a later analysis assigned CDR3 sequences along with most-parsimonious VDJ recombination scenarios. In a later analysis, every TCR beta chain was defined by the combination of its CDR3 amino acid sequence and its V-gene family, and reads without a unique V-gene family were dropped. In a later analysis, some 600 highly shared, low-generation-probability nucleotide sequences were removed to address suspected cross-contamination and a sequencing artifact. In a later analysis, a clonal expansion index was calculated for each public chain from normalized within-repertoire ranks of inferred template counts. Generation probabilities in a later analysis came from a VDJ recombination model fitted to out-of-frame rearrangements, and those results were checked against IGoR. Hypergeometric tests were used in a later analysis to score TCR-TCR, TCR-HLA and TCR-CMV co-occurrence, with a repertoire-size bias correction applied to the TCR pairs. In a later analysis, false discovery rates were estimated by permuting HLA or CMV assignments 20 times. In a later analysis, co-occurring TCRs were grouped using DBSCAN, and TCRdist sequence similarity was added for clustering within HLA-allele-positive subsets. Repertoires with fewer than 30,000 or more than 120,000 public chains, plus five repertoires with anomalous nucleotide sharing, were excluded from co-occurrence clustering. TCRdb mirrors the immuneACCESS table, restricted to in-frame sequences. Some clones are absent from its copies; in checked studies, under half trace to an unresolved V gene, and the reason for the others is unknown. That table is the source of V, J and clone size, and D and trimming were worked out from the DNA. This sample holds about 210,000 clones; around 90% were observed only once. The ten largest account for around 0.98% of the sample.

The CDR3 starts with the cysteine, ends with the phenylalanine, and has 12 residues. The retained sequence is limited to the CDR3, 36 bases, with the frame set at the first base. Trimming at the junction amounts to 6 bases on V and 7 bases on J, and the germline ends lie 10 bases apart. The germline V gene specifies SGHTS as CDR1 and YDEGEE as CDR2. A note on this clone: Its antigen remains undetermined. No per-base quality is available; no much larger clone lies one base away.

The material sequenced was PBMCs. The TCR originated in a boy aged 2 to 9 in good health and CMV-seronegative. The chain employs TRBV5-8 and TRBJ2-2, with the D gene too uncertain to name. The CDR3 in this case is CASKGGGGELFF. The nucleotide sequence is given as TGTGCCAGCAAAGGTGGCGGCGGGGAGCTGTTTTTT.